Presented here are 20 T cell receptor beta chains from one specimen sequenced in a study of T cell changes during pregnancy in multiple sclerosis. TCRdb keeps only in-frame clones here, not all; method: immunoSEQ multiplex PCR. This repertoire shows about 36,000 clones, around 91% found once; its top ten account for approximately 0.47%. Sequencing was performed on CD4+ T cells from peripheral blood mononuclear cells, taken in the second trimester of pregnancy. All receptors derive from a female donor in good health, enrolled as a control in a pregnancy study.

The gene calls are TRBV10-3 and TRBJ2-1; 13 positions agree with TRBD2. The V segment lost 3 bases and the J segment 7 bases; nucleotides outside the gene matches: 3. The CDR3 extends over 15 amino acids. Per germline, CDR1 ENHRY and CDR2 SYGVKD. The CDR3 DNA follows: TGTGCCATCAGTGACGGACTAGCGGGAGTAAATGAGCAGTTCTTC. The encoded protein is CAISDGLAGVNEQFF.

The rearrangement uses TRBV6-5 and TRBJ2-7, with D tentatively TRBD1 (6 bases). The V gene's germline CDR1 is MNHEY and CDR2 SVGAGI. V was trimmed by 6 bases and J by 0 bases, leaving 12 bases between them. This CDR3 has 14 amino acids. The DNA of the CDR3 is TGTGCCAGCAGAGGAACAGGGTCCTCCTACGAGCAGTACTTC. Its translation is CASRGTGSSYEQYF.

The chain recombines TRBV19 with TRBJ2-3; 12 bases agree with TRBD2. V shed 5 bases and J 4 bases; nucleotides not matched to a gene: 4. CDR3 size: 15 residues. The germline gives CDR1 LNHDA, CDR2 SQIVND (reference sequence). The DNA for the CDR3 is TGTGCCAGTAGTCGACCTAGCGGGGGGGCAGATACGCAGTATTTT. Translated: CASSRPSGGADTQYF. The full variable domain, rest sourced from reference TRBV19 and TRBJ2-3, is DGGITQSPKYLFRKEGQNVTLSCEQNLNHDAMYWYRQDPGQGLRLIYYSQIVNDFQKGDIAEGYSVSREKKESFPLTVTSAQKNPTAFYLCASSRPSGGADTQYFGPGTRLTVL.

The V gene is TRBV7-2, the J gene TRBJ2-2, with 9 bases identical to TRBD2. V was clipped by 5 bases and J by 1 base; unmatched bases: 5. Germline assignment: CDR1 SGHTA and CDR2 FQGNSA. CDR3 size: 16 residues. The CDR3 nucleotides read TGTGCCAGCAGCCCCCAAGCGGGAGGGAACACCGGGGAGCTGTTTTTT. Translation: CASSPQAGGNTGELFF.

The V and J genes are TRBV5-1 and TRBJ2-3, with TRBD2 identical over 7 bases. Unmatched junction bases numbered 0, after V lost 1 base and J lost 1 base. This CDR3 comprises 14 residues. The germline CDR1 and CDR2 sequences are SGHRS and YFSETQ. The CDR3 bases are TGCGCCAGCAGCTTGACTAGCGGCACAGATACGCAGTATTTT. Its translation is CASSLTSGTDTQYF.

This sequence joins TRBV2 and TRBJ1-1; 7 bases match TRBD1. In germline, CDR1 is SNHLY, CDR2 FYNNEI. With 6 bases clipped from V and 7 bases from J, the junction kept 5 bases outside the gene matches. There are 12 residues in the CDR3. The chain's CDR3 is CASRSQGVEAFF. The DNA of the CDR3 is TGTGCCAGCAGAAGCCAGGGGGTTGAAGCTTTCTTT.

The rearrangement joins TRBV7-8 to TRBJ1-2, with D hard to call. The length of the CDR3 is 13 residues. From germline, CDR1 is SGHVS and CDR2 FQNEAQ. V shed 1 base and J shed 4 bases, with 7 bases lying between them. The DNA of the CDR3 is TGTGCCAGCAGCTTAGACAGCTCCTATGGCTACACCTTC. Its translation: CASSLDSSYGYTF. Combining the CDR3 with reference TRBV7-8 and TRBJ1-2 gives the whole variable domain GAGVSQSPRYKVAKRGQDVALRCDPISGHVSLFWYQQALGQGPEFLTYFQNEAQLDKSGLPSDRFFAERPEGSVSTLKIQRTQQEDSAVYLCASSLDSSYGYTFGSGTRLTVV.

The chain employs TRBV25-1 and TRBJ1-6, with D possibly being TRBD1 (6 bases). The CDR3 consists of 15 residues. The V gene's germline CDR1 is MGHDK and CDR2 SYGVNS. V was cut by 5 bases and J by 7 bases, with 15 bases left in between. CDR3 sequence (DNA): TGTGCCAGCAGTACCCCCGACAGGTTCAATTCACCCCTCCACTTT. Its translation is CASSTPDRFNSPLHF.

The J gene is TRBJ2-3, the V gene TRBV4-1; 8 bases fit TRBD2. Germline V gives CDR1 MGHRA, CDR2 YSYEKL. The junction had 5 bases not matched to a gene; V was cut back by 1 base and J by 2 bases. This CDR3 has 16 residues. Here the CDR3 DNA reads TGCGCCAGCAGCCAAGGGTGGACTAGCTCCACAGATACGCAGTATTTT. It translates to CASSQGWTSSTDTQYF.

CDR3 nucleotide sequence: TGTGCCAGCAGTACCGGGACTCGATCCTACGAGCAGTACTTC. Encoded protein: CASSTGTRSYEQYF. This sequence joins TRBV6-1 and TRBJ2-7, with D maybe TRBD2 (6 bases). The V end lost 5 bases, the J end lost 1 base, and 12 bases lay between the germline ends. This CDR3 region has 14 residues. Germline assignment: CDR1 MNHNS and CDR2 SASEGT.

The chain uses TRBV21-1 and TRBJ2-7; the table's D call TRBD1 went unverified against the DNA. TRBV21-1 constitutes a pseudogene. CDR3 length: 14 residues. Here the CDR3 DNA reads TGTGCCAGCAGCAAAGCAACAGCTTCCTACGAGCAGTACTTC. This sequence encodes CASSKATASYEQYF.

The chain combines TRBV6-1 with TRBJ1-1, with 10 bases lining up with TRBD1. CDR1 is MNHNS and CDR2 is SASEGT in the germline V gene. The CDR3 contains 18 residues. The V and J ends lost 0 bases and 0 bases, in that order; junction bases with no gene match: 7. CDR3 DNA: TGTGCCAGCAGTGAAGCGGACTTCGGACAGGGGGTGAACACTGAAGCTTTCTTT. Translating it yields CASSEADFGQGVNTEAFF.

The gene calls are TRBV7-2 and TRBJ2-3; D is possibly TRBD2 (6 bases). The V end was cut by 2 bases, the J end by 5 bases, with 11 bases between. Germline values: CDR1 SGHTA, CDR2 FQGNSA. The CDR3 is 14 residues long. CDR3 nucleotides: TGTGCCAGCAGCTTAAAAGCGGGCCGAGATACGCAGTATTTT. Protein: CASSLKAGRDTQYF. The variable domain in full, with the rest retrieved from reference TRBV7-2 and TRBJ2-3, is GAGVSQSPSNKVTEKGKDVELRCDPISGHTALYWYRQSLGQGLEFLIYFQGNSAPDKSGLPSDRFSAERTGGSVSTLTIQRTQQEDSAVYLCASSLKAGRDTQYFGPGTRLTVL.

The chain uses TRBV28 and TRBJ1-1; possibly TRBD1 for D (5 bases). V lost 2 bases and J 1 base, leaving 8 bases between the germline ends. This CDR3 has 14 amino acids. The V gene's germline CDR1 is MDHEN and CDR2 SYDVKM. DNA of the CDR3: TGTGCCAGCAGTTTAGGGACTGCGAACACTGAAGCTTTCTTT. This sequence encodes CASSLGTANTEAFF.

Comment on this clone: Relative to the germline gene, one junction end is altered; a read error may explain this. The chain recombines TRBV28 with TRBJ2-5; possibly TRBD1 for D (6 bases). The length of the CDR3 is 14 residues. CDR1 is MDHEN and CDR2 is SYDVKM in the germline V gene. The CDR3 nucleotides read TGTGCCAGCAGTGATAGTGGCAGGGGAGAGGCCCAGTACTTC. This encodes CASSDSGRGEAQYF.

This clone is a singleton in its sample. This sequence joins TRBV27 and TRBJ1-6; D is unresolved. This CDR3 is 14 amino acids long. The germline gives CDR1 MNHEY, CDR2 SMNVEV (reference sequence). Trimming left V 6 bases short and J 5 bases short, with 11 bases between. CDR3 region: CASRRAADNSPLHF. The CDR3 DNA follows: TGTGCCAGCAGGAGGGCGGCGGATAATTCACCCCTCCACTTT.

V and J are TRBV11-3 and TRBJ2-2; TRBD2 agrees at 8 bases. The length of the CDR3 is 18 residues. CDR1 SGHNT and CDR2 YENEEA come from the germline V gene. V shed 0 bases, J shed 4 bases, and the junction held 10 bases outside the gene matches. DNA for the CDR3: TGTGCCAGCAGCTTAGATCAAGGAGGTAGCGGGGTCACCGGGGAGCTGTTTTTT. Its translation: CASSLDQGGSGVTGELFF.

The V and J genes are TRBV6-6 and TRBJ2-3; TRBD2 might be the D (6 bases). This CDR3 region has 16 residues. CDR1 is MNHNY and CDR2 is SVGAGI in the germline V gene (reference sequence). Trimming removed 6 bases from V and 1 base from J, with 17 bases in between. The CDR3 spells CASSPGWGLGTDTQYF. Written as DNA, the CDR3 is TGTGCCAGCAGCCCCGGTTGGGGACTCGGCACAGATACGCAGTATTTT.

This clone appeared a few times. This sequence joins TRBV6-4 and TRBJ2-1, with 8 bases lining up with TRBD1. The CDR3 spans 15 residues. Germline CDR1 MRHNA, CDR2 SNTAGT. The V segment lost 5 bases and the J segment 0 bases; nucleotides outside the gene matches: 3. The CDR3 region has the DNA TGTGCCAGCAGTACCGGGACAGGCTCCTACAATGAGCAGTTCTTC. It specifies CASSTGTGSYNEQFF.

The chain has TRBV18 and TRBJ2-3, with 10 bases fitting TRBD1. After removal of 4 bases from V and 1 base from J, the junction contained 2 bases not matched to a gene. The CDR3 consists of 15 residues. CDR1 is KGHSH, CDR2 LQKENI, per germline. This chain's CDR3 is CASSRQGAGTDTQYF. In nucleotides, the CDR3 is TGTGCCAGCTCACGACAGGGGGCAGGCACAGATACGCAGTATTTT.